Listed here is a single T cell receptor beta chain. What it binds is not known. This specimen belongs to a study of radiation and T cells in renal cell carcinoma. The CDR3 length is 14 residues. V was pared by 3 bases and J by 4 bases, with 3 bases of the junction left unmatched. Germline V gene data show CDR1 as SGHRS and CDR2 as YFSETQ. TCRdb's table, derived via immunoSEQ multiplex PCR, lists solely in-frame clones and lacks some. The table has 14,000 or so clones, 64% seen once; the top ten hold 27%. Study outcomes and limitations: Top tumor clonotypes rose in blood 2 weeks post-radiation, then contracted. Irradiated tumors held more dominant CDR3 motifs than control tumors. Without pretreatment biopsies, baseline tumor clonotype presence was undetermined.

Treatment noted: 15 Gy SBRT to primary tumor, nephrectomy 4 weeks later. The chain links TRBV5-1 to TRBJ1-3, with 8 positions matching TRBD1. This clonotype was obtained from a woman in her seventies with renal cell carcinoma. Sequencing used tumor tissue, obtained from a patient whose treatment included radiotherapy and nephrectomy. The DNA of the CDR3 is TGCGCCAGCAGCTCGGACAGGGAAGGAAACACCATATATTTT. It translates to CASSSDREGNTIYF.